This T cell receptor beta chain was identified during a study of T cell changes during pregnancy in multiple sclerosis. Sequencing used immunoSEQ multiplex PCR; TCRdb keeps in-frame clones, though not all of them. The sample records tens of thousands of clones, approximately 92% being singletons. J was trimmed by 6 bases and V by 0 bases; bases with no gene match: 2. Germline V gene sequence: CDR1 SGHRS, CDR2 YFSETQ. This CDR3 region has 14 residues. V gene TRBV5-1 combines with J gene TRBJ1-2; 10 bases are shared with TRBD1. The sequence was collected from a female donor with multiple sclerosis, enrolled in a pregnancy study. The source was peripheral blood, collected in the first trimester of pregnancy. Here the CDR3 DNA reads TGCGCCAGCAGCTTGGCAGGGACAGGGGATGGCTACACCTTC. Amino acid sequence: CASSLAGTGDGYTF.